This TCR beta chain was identified in a study of T cell responses to AZD1222 COVID-19 vaccine. Sequenced by immunoSEQ multiplex PCR; TCRdb stores in-frame clones only, minus some. Of roughly 150,000 clones in the sample, around 86% were seen once. About this clone itself: Its antigen is unknown.

Researchers grouped second doses given at about 4 or about 12 weeks into one pool. Study-level findings and limits: The reported proportion of spike-specific TCRs targeting unmutated variant regions was nearly half. Seropositive status at baseline applied to only five or six AZD1222 recipients.

The ends lost 2 bases at V and 6 bases at J; junction bases unmatched: 13. CDR1 and CDR2 (germline): SGHNT, YYREEE (reference sequence). This CDR3 has 16 amino acids. The chain carries TRBV5-4 and TRBJ2-7; 8 nucleotides line up with TRBD1. The sequencing used peripheral blood, collected 28 days after the second AZD1222 dose. The clonotype was recovered from an adult who received the AZD1222 COVID-19 vaccine. DNA for the CDR3: TGTGCCAGCAGCTTTTGGACAGGGACGGGGACCGGCGAGCAGTACTTC. It encodes CASSFWTGTGTGEQYF.